The 27 T cell receptor beta chains below were found in one sample sequenced in a study of shared clonotypes between healthy human individuals (dated by TCRdb to 2020 to 2021). Receptor libraries were prepared by the immunoSEQ multiplex PCR assay. Held by TCRdb, this immuneACCESS table contains in-frame sequences only and omits some clones. Under half of the omission traces to an unresolved V gene where checked; the cause of the rest is unknown. The sample yields about 1.1 million clones; around three quarters were counted once. The ten largest clonotypes hold roughly 0.82% of the sample. The sequenced material came from memory CD4+ T cells from PBMCs. Explained via the paper, the cell subset or site label denotes: CD45RA-negative fraction. Receptor source: a young man in good health. Some clones in this sample may be carry-over from other donors' samples.

The chain combines TRBV6-5 with TRBJ1-2; the D gene is possibly TRBD1 (5 bases). The germline V and J ends were trimmed by 5 bases and 7 bases, with 14 bases remaining between them. Germline CDR1 reads MNHEY; CDR2 reads SVGAGI. The length of the CDR3 is 13 residues. The CDR3 region is CASSGGGGRGYTF. As DNA, the CDR3 is TGTGCCAGCAGTGGGGGTGGGGGACGTGGCTACACCTTC.

The chain carries TRBV7-9 and TRBJ2-5; 8 positions match TRBD2. The J segment lost 5 bases and the V segment lost 5 bases, leaving 16 bases of the junction unmatched. From germline, CDR1 is SEHNR and CDR2 FQNEAQ (reference sequence). This CDR3 is built from 17 residues. CDR3: CASSPGGVQRVPETQYF. CDR3 sequence (DNA): TGTGCCAGCAGCCCCGGGGGGGTACAGCGGGTACCGGAGACCCAGTACTTC.

The chain has TRBV19 and TRBJ2-2; the D gene could be TRBD1 or TRBD2 (5 bases each). Germline assignment: CDR1 LNHDA and CDR2 SQIVND (reference sequence). V dropped 4 bases and J dropped 0 bases, with 12 bases sitting between them. The CDR3 is 16 residues long. DNA of the CDR3: TGTGCCAGTAGTAACCGGGACCACTCGAACACCGGGGAGCTGTTTTTT. This encodes CASSNRDHSNTGELFF.

To note about this clone: This sample also contains other DNA sequences that code for the same CDR3. The chain links TRBV7-2 to TRBJ2-7; 9 bases are a match to TRBD2. Germline V gene sequence: CDR1 SGHTA, CDR2 FQGNSA. After removal of 1 base from V and 0 bases from J, the junction contained 1 base not matched to a gene. The CDR3 totals 15 residues. The CDR3 sequence: CASSLVAGVSYEQYF. CDR3 coding DNA: TGTGCCAGCAGCTTAGTAGCGGGGGTCTCCTACGAGCAGTACTTC.

J is TRBJ2-5 and V is TRBV15, with 7 bases fitting TRBD1. Germline lookup yields CDR1 LNHNV and CDR2 YYDKDF (reference sequence). V shed 0 bases, J shed 1 base, and the junction held 5 bases outside the gene matches. This CDR3 spans 16 amino acids. The CDR3 DNA reads as TGTGCCACCAGCAGAGACATACAGGGGAGCCAAGAGACCCAGTACTTC. It encodes CATSRDIQGSQETQYF.

This chain uses TRBV10-3 with TRBJ1-2; 7 bases fit TRBD1. Looked up from germline, CDR1 is ENHRY and CDR2 is SYGVKD. With 3 bases clipped from V and 6 bases from J, the junction kept 4 bases outside the gene matches. The CDR3 is 13 amino acids. CDR3 in DNA: TGTGCCATCAGTGACGACAGGGCGGATGGCTACACCTTC. This translates into CAISDDRADGYTF.

The gene calls are TRBV5-1 and TRBJ1-1, with no clear D. V was trimmed by 3 bases and J by 8 bases, leaving 14 bases between them. CDR1 and CDR2 from the germline V gene are SGHRS and YFSETQ. This CDR3 comprises 13 residues. In DNA form, the CDR3 reads TGCGCCAGCAGCTCCCACGAGCAAGGCGAAGCTTTCTTT. This codes for CASSSHEQGEAFF.

The rearrangement links TRBV4-3 to TRBJ1-1; D is unclear. The CDR3 runs to 14 residues. In germline, CDR1 is LGHNA, CDR2 YSLEER. Trimming cost V 4 bases and J 4 bases, with 13 bases left between them. The CDR3 DNA sequence: TGCGCCAGCAGCCCATCCTCATTGGGCACTGAAGCTTTCTTT. Translated, it gives CASSPSSLGTEAFF.

Details on this clone: Distinct nucleotide sequences in the sample also encode this CDR3. The chain joins TRBV5-1 to TRBJ2-3; D may be TRBD1 or TRBD2 (5 bases each). Germline V gene sequence: CDR1 SGHRS, CDR2 YFSETQ. This CDR3 comprises 15 residues. Trimming left V 0 bases short and J 0 bases short, with 8 bases between. CDR3 sequence: CASSLGGASTDTQYF. The DNA of the CDR3 is TGCGCCAGCAGCTTGGGAGGGGCCAGCACAGATACGCAGTATTTT.

This clone was seen just once. CDR3 loop: CASNLRGGIILQPQHF. In nucleotides, the CDR3 is TGTGCCAGCAACCTTAGAGGGGGCATTATTTTACAGCCCCAGCATTTT. V is TRBV28 and J is TRBJ1-5; 7 nucleotides line up with TRBD1. The CDR3 consists of 16 residues. V shed 7 bases and J 7 bases; nucleotides not matched to a gene: 16. From germline, CDR1 is MDHEN and CDR2 SYDVKM. The variable domain in full, with the rest retrieved from reference TRBV28 and TRBJ1-5, is DVKVTQSSRYLVKRTGEKVFLECVQDMDHENMFWYRQDPGLGLRLIYFSYDVKMKEKGDIPEGYSVSREKKERFSLILESASTNQTSMYLCASNLRGGIILQPQHFGDGTRLSIL.

As to this clone: The junction and the germline gene differ at one end; a read error may be behind it. Other DNA variants within this sample encode the same CDR3. The J gene is TRBJ1-2, the V gene TRBV5-6; D possibly corresponds to TRBD1 (6 bases). The CDR3 is made up of 13 amino acids. CDR1 is SGHDT and CDR2 is YYEEEE in the germline V gene. In DNA form, the CDR3 reads TGCGCCAGCAGCTTGGGACAAACCTATGGCTACACCTTC. This codes for CASSLGQTYGYTF.

This clone was detected many times. The rearrangement links TRBV9 to TRBJ1-2, with D hard to call. CDR1 and CDR2 (germline): SGDLS, YYNGEE. Deletions cut 3 bases from V and 2 bases from J, with 8 bases between. The CDR3 spans 13 residues. This chain's CDR3 is CASSASKNYGYTF. Here the CDR3 DNA reads TGTGCCAGCAGCGCTTCTAAAAACTATGGCTACACCTTC.

V is TRBV5-1 and J is TRBJ2-3; no clear D. V lost 2 bases and J lost 3, with 16 bases in between. This CDR3 has 16 residues. From germline, CDR1 is SGHRS and CDR2 YFSETQ. CDR3 loop: CASSLPRAPRTDTQYF. Here the CDR3 DNA reads TGCGCCAGCAGCTTACCACGGGCCCCCAGAACAGATACGCAGTATTTT.

V and J are TRBV28 and TRBJ2-6; D is unclear. The CDR3 spans 12 residues. Germline assignment: CDR1 MDHEN and CDR2 SYDVKM. The V end was cut by 7 bases, the J end by 2 bases, with 3 bases between. The CDR3 is CASTPGANVLTF. For the CDR3, the DNA is TGTGCCAGCACCCCTGGGGCCAACGTCCTGACTTTC.

A single count supports this clone. The chain joins TRBV5-4 to TRBJ1-1, with TRBD1 identical over 9 bases. Germline V gene sequence: CDR1 SGHNT, CDR2 YYREEE (reference sequence). This CDR3 is 15 amino acids long. Germline trimming cut 3 bases from V and 3 bases from J; bases unmatched to any gene: 6. CDR3 amino acids: CASSWPGTGHTEAFF. CDR3 DNA: TGTGCCAGCAGCTGGCCCGGGACAGGGCACACTGAAGCTTTCTTT.

The chain is built from TRBV15 and TRBJ1-3; D call uncertain. Germline CDR1 LNHNV, CDR2 YYDKDF (reference sequence). The CDR3 is 15 residues long. V shed 3 bases and J shed 0 bases, with 9 bases lying between them. The CDR3 DNA reads as TGTGCCACCAGCAGGGGCATTGACTCTGGAAACACCATATATTTT. Residues: CATSRGIDSGNTIYF.

The genes are TRBV6-5 and TRBJ2-2; D is uncertain. Germline CDR1 MNHEY, CDR2 SVGAGI. This CDR3 spans 13 amino acids. V was trimmed by 10 bases and J by 1 base, leaving 10 bases between them. CDR3 residues: CATLLWNTGELFF. The CDR3 DNA follows: TGTGCCACCCTACTCTGGAACACCGGGGAGCTGTTTTTT.

The chain is built from TRBV5-6 and TRBJ2-1; tentatively, D is TRBD1 (7 bases). V gave up 4 bases and J gave up 6 bases, with 20 bases separating them. Germline CDR1 and CDR2: SGHDT and YYEEEE. This CDR3 has 16 residues. DNA of the CDR3: TGTGCCAGCAGCCCGGAGGGCCGGGGACAGTTCAATGAGCAGTTCTTC. It is translated as CASSPEGRGQFNEQFF.

The genes are TRBV5-1 and TRBJ2-5; D not resolved. V lost 2 bases to trimming and J lost 0 bases, with 8 bases between them. CDR3 size: 14 residues. Germline V lookup: CDR1 SGHRS, CDR2 YFSETQ. CDR3 DNA: TGCGCCAGCAGCTTTCTTTCCAACCAAGAGACCCAGTACTTC. Protein sequence: CASSFLSNQETQYF.

Only a few counts were recorded for this clone. The CDR3 reads CASSFGLANEKLFF. The CDR3 region has the DNA TGTGCCAGCAGCTTCGGGTTGGCTAATGAAAAACTGTTTTTT. The chain joins TRBV7-2 to TRBJ1-4; D is uncertain. Germline V CDR1 and CDR2: SGHTA, FQGNSA. V dropped 3 bases and J dropped 3 bases, with 8 bases sitting between them. This CDR3 region has 14 residues.

The chain is built from TRBV7-3 and TRBJ1-5; no reliable D call. V was pared by 1 base and J by 11 bases, with 15 bases between. The CDR3 is made up of 14 amino acids. In germline, CDR1 is SGHTA, CDR2 FQGTGA. CDR3 residues: CASSLNADDKAQHF. For the CDR3, the DNA is TGTGCCAGCAGCTTAAACGCCGACGATAAGGCCCAGCATTTT. The full variable domain, rest sourced from reference TRBV7-3 and TRBJ1-5, is GAGVSQTPSNKVTEKGKYVELRCDPISGHTALYWYRQSLGQGPEFLIYFQGTGAADDSGLPNDRFFAVRPEGSVSTLKIQRTERGDSAVYLCASSLNADDKAQHFGDGTRLSIL.

The V call is TRBV10-1, the J call TRBJ1-1; D unresolved. The germline V gene encodes CDR1 WNHNN and CDR2 SYGVQD (reference sequence). CDR3 length: 15 residues. V gave up 0 bases and J gave up 1 base, with 9 bases separating them. In DNA form, the CDR3 reads TGCGCCAGCAGTGAGTCTCTTGGACCGAACACTGAAGCTTTCTTT. Amino acid sequence: CASSESLGPNTEAFF.

The rearrangement joins TRBV7-3 to TRBJ2-7; D is unclear. Germline V gene sequence: CDR1 SGHTA, CDR2 FQGTGA. The CDR3 runs 13 residues. The V end lost 2 bases, the J end lost 6 bases, and 11 bases lay between the germline ends. DNA of the CDR3: TGTGCCAGCAGCTTACATCCATCGACCGAGCAGTACTTC. Translating it yields CASSLHPSTEQYF.

On this clone: One end of the junction fails to match germline, which may point to a read error. This chain joins TRBV7-2 and TRBJ2-5, with D perhaps TRBD1 (6 bases). The CDR3 runs 14 residues. The germline V gene encodes CDR1 SGHTA and CDR2 FQGNSA. The CDR3 nucleotides are TGTGCCATCAGCTTAAGGCAGGGGAGTGAGACCCAGTACTTC. This codes for CAISLRQGSETQYF.

This clone occurred a few times. V and J are TRBV7-2 and TRBJ1-5; the D is unclear. Germline CDR1 and CDR2: SGHTA and FQGNSA. The CDR3 runs to 15 residues. V lost 5 bases and J lost 3, with 14 bases in between. CDR3 in DNA: TGTGCCAGCAGCCGATGGACGGAGGCCAATCAGCCCCAGCATTTT. Encoded protein: CASSRWTEANQPQHF. Looking up the rest from reference TRBV7-2 and TRBJ1-5 gives the full variable domain: GAGVSQSPSNKVTEKGKDVELRCDPISGHTALYWYRQSLGQGLEFLIYFQGNSAPDKSGLPSDRFSAERTGGSVSTLTIQRTQQEDSAVYLCASSRWTEANQPQHFGDGTRLSIL.

With regard to this clone: Other DNA sequences in this sample translate to the same CDR3. The V gene is TRBV5-4, the J gene TRBJ2-3, with 9 bases matching TRBD1. V shed 4 bases, J shed 6 bases, and the junction held 12 bases outside the gene matches. The CDR3 totals 16 residues. In germline, CDR1 is SGHNT, CDR2 YYREEE (reference sequence). CDR3 in amino acids: CASSQAGTGSTDTQYF. The CDR3 region has the DNA TGTGCCAGCAGCCAAGCCGGGACAGGGTCCACGGATACGCAGTATTTT.

This clone was detected once. The chain is built from TRBV27 and TRBJ2-2; D gene unclear. The V end lost 1 base, the J end lost 0 bases, and 12 bases lay between the germline ends. This CDR3 region has 17 residues. The germline V gene has CDR1 MNHEY and CDR2 SMNVEV (reference sequence). CDR3 sequence (DNA): TGTGCCAGCAGTTTATTCGCGTACCTAACGAACACCGGGGAGCTGTTTTTT. This gives the protein CASSLFAYLTNTGELFF.